This is a list of T cell receptor beta chains from one sample in a study of OX40 agonist ivuxolimab in advanced cancers. Sequencing was performed with immunoSEQ multiplex PCR; in TCRdb, only in-frame clones are kept and a portion is missing. Here the sample spans tens of thousands of clones, around 86% being singletons. The specimen comprised CD4+ or CD8+ T cells sorted from blood, sampled in a trial of the OX40 agonist ivuxolimab. These receptors originate from an adult with an advanced solid tumor such as melanoma, head and neck, liver or kidney cancer. The CDR3 runs from the conserved cysteine through the conserved F or W. D genes are given only for firm matches. Expanded clones get a size class; other rows say once, few or many, or leave the size out.

V gene	J gene	D gene	clone size	CDR3 protein	CDR3 DNA
TRBV7-9	TRBJ2-1	TRBD2	NA	CASSLATSGRASERFF	TGTGCCAGCAGCTTAGCGACTAGCGGGAGAGCGAGTGAGCGTTTCTTC
TRBV7-9	TRBJ2-2	TRBD2	NA	CASSPTSGSNGELFF	TGTGCCAGCAGCCCCACTAGCGGGAGCAATGGGGAGCTGTTTTTT
TRBV14	TRBJ1-2	NA	few	CASSQVGSSPYTF	TGTGCCAGCAGCCAAGTGGGTAGTTCACCCTACACCTTC
TRBV5-1	TRBJ2-2	NA	NA	CASRQEATGELFF	TGCGCCAGCAGGCAGGAGGCCACCGGGGAGCTGTTTTTT
TRBV10-3	TRBJ1-1	TRBD1	NA	CAISDTGAELMNTEAFF	TGTGCCATCAGCGACACAGGGGCGGAATTAATGAACACTGAAGCTTTCTTT
TRBV19	TRBJ2-3	NA	NA	CASSTAGHWGDTQYF	TGTGCCAGTAGTACCGCGGGACATTGGGGGGATACGCAGTATTTT
TRBV5-4	TRBJ1-2	NA	NA	CASSLDRNYGYTF	TGTGCCAGCAGCTTGGACAGGAACTATGGCTACACCTTC
TRBV9	TRBJ2-5	NA	NA	CASSVGSNLQETQYF	TGTGCCAGCAGCGTTGGGTCTAACCTCCAAGAGACCCAGTACTTC
TRBV10-2	TRBJ1-5	NA	NA	CASSEPGDNQPQHF	TGCGCCAGCAGTGAGCCAGGAGACAATCAGCCCCAGCATTTT
TRBV7-9	TRBJ2-7	NA	NA	CASSLEAYEQYF	TGTGCCAGCAGCTTAGAAGCCTACGAGCAGTACTTC
TRBV6-5	TRBJ1-2	NA	NA	CASSPVGGHHYGYTF	TGTGCCAGCAGTCCCGTTGGGGGGCATCACTATGGCTACACCTTC
TRBV7-9	TRBJ2-1	NA	NA	CASSLNRVGSYNEQFF	TGTGCCAGCAGCTTAAACAGGGTGGGTTCCTACAATGAGCAGTTCTTC
TRBV19	TRBJ2-1	TRBD1	few	CASRTTGSSYNEQFF	TGTGCCAGTAGGACGACAGGGAGCTCCTACAATGAGCAGTTCTTC
TRBV18	TRBJ2-1	NA	NA	CASSPRLYSYNEQFF	TGTGCCAGCTCACCACGTCTCTACTCCTACAATGAGCAGTTCTTC
TRBV10-3	TRBJ2-3	NA	NA	CAISGDPTDTQYF	TGTGCCATCAGCGGGGACCCCACAGATACGCAGTATTTT
TRBV6-5	TRBJ1-5	NA	NA	CASSYSYGGNQPQHF	TGTGCCAGCAGTTACTCGTACGGGGGCAATCAGCCCCAGCATTTT
TRBV2	TRBJ1-5	NA	few	CASSPLNRDQPQHF	TGTGCCAGCAGTCCCCTTAACAGAGATCAGCCCCAGCATTTT
TRBV6-1	TRBJ2-3	NA	NA	CASPPARGLLDTQYF	TGTGCCAGCCCCCCCGCTAGAGGGTTGCTTGATACGCAGTATTTT
TRBV19	TRBJ1-1	NA	NA	CASSIGRATEAFF	TGTGCCAGTAGTATAGGGAGGGCCACTGAAGCTTTCTTT
TRBV11-3	TRBJ2-2	NA	NA	CASSLDLGGTTGELFF	TGTGCCAGCAGCTTAGATCTGGGGGGCACCACCGGGGAGCTGTTTTTT
TRBV27	TRBJ2-1	NA	NA	CASSPRLSGTGNEQFF	TGTGCCAGCAGTCCAAGACTGTCGGGAACGGGGAATGAGCAGTTCTTC
TRBV11-2	TRBJ2-7	NA	few	CASSFSEQYF	TGTGCCAGCAGCTTTTCCGAGCAGTACTTC
TRBV5-1	TRBJ1-1	NA	NA	CASSYTRDTEAFF	TGCGCCAGCAGCTATACACGGGACACTGAAGCTTTCTTT
TRBV7-2	TRBJ2-2	TRBD2	NA	CASSKALAAGELFF	TGTGCCAGCAGCAAAGCCCTAGCGGCCGGGGAGCTGTTTTTT
TRBV19	TRBJ2-3	NA	NA	CASSRRDIRRDTQYF	TGTGCCAGTAGTCGCAGGGACATCCGTAGAGATACGCAGTATTTT
TRBV15	TRBJ2-1	TRBD1	NA	CATSNRSRRGLGWDNEQFF	TGTGCCACCAGCAACCGTTCCCGCAGGGGGCTCGGGTGGGACAATGAGCAGTTCTTC
TRBV5-5	TRBJ2-3	NA	NA	CASSSEWGSDTQYF	TGTGCCAGCAGCTCCGAGTGGGGATCGGATACGCAGTATTTT
TRBV2	TRBJ1-3	NA	NA	CASSEYGNTIYF	TGTGCCAGCAGTGAATATGGAAACACCATATATTTT
TRBV30	TRBJ2-2	TRBD2	once	CAWSKLAGWGDTGELFF	TGTGCCTGGAGTAAGCTAGCGGGATGGGGGGACACCGGGGAGCTGTTTTTT
TRBV7-2	TRBJ2-1	NA	NA	CASSLIVGSYNEQFF	TGTGCCAGCAGCCTCATAGTAGGCTCCTACAATGAGCAGTTCTTC
TRBV6-5	TRBJ2-3	NA	NA	CASRASTDTQYF	TGTGCCAGCAGGGCCAGCACAGATACGCAGTATTTT
TRBV11-3	TRBJ2-1	NA	NA	CASSSAGYEQFF	TGTGCCAGCAGCTCGGCGGGGTATGAGCAGTTCTTC